This T cell receptor beta chain originates from a study of blood T cell repertoires in COVID-19. Study at large: Samples of COVID-19 (acute and convalescent) were obtained from the United States, Italy and Spain. PBMCs, B-cell-depleted T cells, or T cells were the source of the cDNA or gDNA that made up the material.

Profiled with immunoSEQ multiplex PCR; TCRdb holds only in-frame clones, not every one. Here the sample spans about 68,000 clones, 89% being singletons. Trimming took 5 bases from V and 5 from J, leaving 12 bases between them. The germline CDR1 and CDR2 sequences are PRHDT and FYEKMQ (reference sequence). The CDR3 extends over 13 amino acids. The origin of this receptor is a man aged 45-65 years with active COVID-19. What was sequenced was peripheral blood. This chain uses TRBV13 with TRBJ2-5; a possible D gene is TRBD1 (5 bases). CDR3 coding DNA: TGTGCCAGCAGCCAGCAGGCAGGGGAGACCCAGTACTTC. Encoded protein: CASSQQAGETQYF.